The T cell receptor (beta chain) described here comes from a study of blood T cell repertoires in COVID-19. Per the study methods: Amplified reference gene primers provided the basis for estimating nucleated cell counts. Only in-frame clones appear in the TCRdb table, and some are missing; sequencing was by immunoSEQ multiplex PCR. Clone size and the V and J calls come from that table; the DNA yielded D and trimming. The sample records 150,000 to 200,000 clones, around 87% being singletons. CDR3 length: 16 residues. The germline V gene encodes CDR1 SGHRS and CDR2 YFSETQ. V lost 4 bases to trimming and J lost 3 bases; unmatched junction nucleotides: 8.

The clonotype originates from a woman aged 45-65 years who had recovered from COVID-19. The chain combines TRBV5-1 with TRBJ2-5; 11 nucleotides agree with TRBD2. Sequenced: PBMCs or T cells enriched from blood (not recorded which). CDR3 amino acids: CASSRSGSGGEETQYF. CDR3 coding DNA: TGCGCCAGCAGCCGCTCGGGTAGCGGGGGGGAAGAGACCCAGTACTTC.